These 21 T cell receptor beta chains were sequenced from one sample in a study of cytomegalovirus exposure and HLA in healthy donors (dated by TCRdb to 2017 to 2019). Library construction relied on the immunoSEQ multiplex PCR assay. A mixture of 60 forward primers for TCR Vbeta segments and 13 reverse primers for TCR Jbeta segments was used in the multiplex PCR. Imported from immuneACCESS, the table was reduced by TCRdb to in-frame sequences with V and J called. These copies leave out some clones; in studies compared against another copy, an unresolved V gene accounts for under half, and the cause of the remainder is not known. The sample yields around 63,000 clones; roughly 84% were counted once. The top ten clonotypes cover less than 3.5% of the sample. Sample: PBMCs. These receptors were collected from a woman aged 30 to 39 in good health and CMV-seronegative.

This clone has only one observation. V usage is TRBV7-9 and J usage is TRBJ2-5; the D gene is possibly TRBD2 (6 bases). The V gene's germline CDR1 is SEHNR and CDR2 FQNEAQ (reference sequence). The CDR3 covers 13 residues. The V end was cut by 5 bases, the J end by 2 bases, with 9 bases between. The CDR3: CASSGGLQETQYF. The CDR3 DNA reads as TGTGCCAGCAGCGGGGGACTGCAAGAGACCCAGTACTTC.

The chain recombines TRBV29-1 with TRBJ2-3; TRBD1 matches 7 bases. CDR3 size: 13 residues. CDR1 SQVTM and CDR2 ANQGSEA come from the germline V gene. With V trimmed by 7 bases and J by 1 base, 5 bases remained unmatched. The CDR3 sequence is CSATGVGTDTQYF. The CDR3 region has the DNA TGCAGCGCTACAGGGGTAGGCACAGATACGCAGTATTTT.

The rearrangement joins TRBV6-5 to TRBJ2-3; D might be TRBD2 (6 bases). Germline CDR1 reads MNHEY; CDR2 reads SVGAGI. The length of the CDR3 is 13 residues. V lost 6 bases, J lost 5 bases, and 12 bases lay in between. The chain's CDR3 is CASRVPGVDTQYF. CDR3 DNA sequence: TGTGCCAGCAGGGTCCCGGGAGTAGATACGCAGTATTTT.

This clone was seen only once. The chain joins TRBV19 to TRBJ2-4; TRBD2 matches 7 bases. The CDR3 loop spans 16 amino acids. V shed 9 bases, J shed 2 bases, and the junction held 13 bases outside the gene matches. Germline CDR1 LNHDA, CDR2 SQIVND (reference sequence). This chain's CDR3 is CASQIGGGVTKNIQYF. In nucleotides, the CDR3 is TGTGCCAGCCAGATTGGGGGGGGTGTGACCAAAAACATTCAGTACTTC.

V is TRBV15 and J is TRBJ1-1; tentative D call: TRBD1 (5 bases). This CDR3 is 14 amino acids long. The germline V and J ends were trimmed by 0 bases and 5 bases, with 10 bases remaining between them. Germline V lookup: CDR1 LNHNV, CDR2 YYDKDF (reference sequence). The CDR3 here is CATSRDRGETEAFF. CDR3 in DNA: TGTGCCACCAGCAGAGATCGGGGGGAAACTGAAGCTTTCTTT.

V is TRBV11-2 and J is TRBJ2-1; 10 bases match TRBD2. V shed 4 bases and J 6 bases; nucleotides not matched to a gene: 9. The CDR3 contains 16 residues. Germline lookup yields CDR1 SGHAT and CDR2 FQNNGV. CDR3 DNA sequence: TGTGCCAGCAGCTCTTTGGAGGGGACTAGCGTCAATGAGCAGTTCTTC. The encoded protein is CASSSLEGTSVNEQFF.

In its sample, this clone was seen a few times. Here the CDR3 DNA reads TGTGCCAGCAGCGCCCGGGGATCGACGGACACCGGGGAGCTGTTTTTT. It yields the protein CASSARGSTDTGELFF. The gene calls are TRBV9 and TRBJ2-2, with a weak D call TRBD2 (5 bases). The CDR3 spans 16 residues. Germline CDR1 reads SGDLS; CDR2 reads YYNGEE. The V end was cut by 3 bases, the J end by 3 bases, with 15 bases between.

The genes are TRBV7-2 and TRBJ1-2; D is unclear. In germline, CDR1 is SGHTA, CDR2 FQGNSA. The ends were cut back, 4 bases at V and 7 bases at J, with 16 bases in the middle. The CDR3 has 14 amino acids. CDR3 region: CASSWPGRGVGYTF. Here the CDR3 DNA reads TGTGCCAGCAGCTGGCCGGGTCGGGGAGTTGGCTACACCTTC.

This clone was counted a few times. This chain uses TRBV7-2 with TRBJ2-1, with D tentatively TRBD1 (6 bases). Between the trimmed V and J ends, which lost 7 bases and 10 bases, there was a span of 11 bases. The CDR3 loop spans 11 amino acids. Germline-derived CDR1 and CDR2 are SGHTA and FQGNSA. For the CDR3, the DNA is TGTGCCAGCACCATTAGGGGGGAGCAGTTCTTC. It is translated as CASTIRGEQFF.

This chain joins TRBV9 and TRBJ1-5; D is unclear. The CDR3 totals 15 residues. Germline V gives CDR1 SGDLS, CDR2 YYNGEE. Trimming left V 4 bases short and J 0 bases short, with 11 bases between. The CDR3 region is CASSPRRDSNQPQHF. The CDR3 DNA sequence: TGTGCCAGCAGCCCGCGACGGGATAGCAATCAGCCCCAGCATTTT. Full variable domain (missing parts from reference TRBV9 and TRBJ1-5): DSGVTQTPKHLITATGQRVTLRCSPRSGDLSVYWYQQSLDQGLQFLIQYYNGEERAKGNILERFSAQQFPDLHSELNLSSLELGDSALYFCASSPRRDSNQPQHFGDGTRLSIL.

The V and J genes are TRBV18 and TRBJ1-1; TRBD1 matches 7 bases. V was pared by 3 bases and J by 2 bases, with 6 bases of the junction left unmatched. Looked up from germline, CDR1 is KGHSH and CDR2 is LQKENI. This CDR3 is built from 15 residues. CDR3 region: CASSPLDRRNTEAFF. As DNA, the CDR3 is TGTGCCAGCTCACCCCTGGACAGGCGCAACACTGAAGCTTTCTTT.

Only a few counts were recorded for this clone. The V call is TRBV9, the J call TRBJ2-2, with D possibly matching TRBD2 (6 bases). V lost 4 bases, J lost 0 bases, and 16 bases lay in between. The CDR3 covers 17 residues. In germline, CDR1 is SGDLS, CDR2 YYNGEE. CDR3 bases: TGTGCCAGCAGCACCCGGCTCGGGGGACCGAACACCGGGGAGCTGTTTTTT. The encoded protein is CASSTRLGGPNTGELFF.

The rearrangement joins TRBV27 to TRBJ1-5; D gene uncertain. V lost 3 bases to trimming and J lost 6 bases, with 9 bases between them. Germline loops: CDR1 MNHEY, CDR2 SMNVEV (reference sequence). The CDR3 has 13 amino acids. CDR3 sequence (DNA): TGTGCCAGCAGTTTCCGGGTAGGTCAGCCCCAGCATTTT. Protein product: CASSFRVGQPQHF.

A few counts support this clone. CDR3 sequence: CASSLGQGGGPEAFF. The DNA of the CDR3 is TGCGCCAGCAGCTTGGGACAGGGTGGGGGACCAGAAGCTTTCTTT. The rearrangement uses TRBV5-1 and TRBJ1-1; 7 bases align to TRBD1. CDR1 is SGHRS, CDR2 YFSETQ, per germline. The CDR3 spans 15 residues. J lost 8 bases, V lost 0 bases, and 10 bases had no gene match. The variable domain in full, with the rest retrieved from reference TRBV5-1 and TRBJ1-1, is KAGVTQTPRYLIKTRGQQVTLSCSPISGHRSVSWYQQTPGQGLQFLFEYFSETQRNKGNFPGRFSGRQFSNSRSEMNVSTLELGDSALYLCASSLGQGGGPEAFFGQGTRLTVV.

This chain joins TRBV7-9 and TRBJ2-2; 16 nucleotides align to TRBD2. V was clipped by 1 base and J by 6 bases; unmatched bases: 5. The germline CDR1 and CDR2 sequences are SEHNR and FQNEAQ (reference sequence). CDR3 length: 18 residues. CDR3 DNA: TGTGCCAGCAGCTTAGTAGGGGGGACTAGCGGGAGGGCCGGGGAGCTGTTTTTT. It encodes CASSLVGGTSGRAGELFF. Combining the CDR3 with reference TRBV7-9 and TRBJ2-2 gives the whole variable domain DTGVSQNPRHKITKRGQNVTFRCDPISEHNRLYWYRQTLGQGPEFLTYFQNEAQLEKSRLLSDRFSAERPKGSFSTLEIQRTEQGDSAMYLCASSLVGGTSGRAGELFFGEGSRLTVL.

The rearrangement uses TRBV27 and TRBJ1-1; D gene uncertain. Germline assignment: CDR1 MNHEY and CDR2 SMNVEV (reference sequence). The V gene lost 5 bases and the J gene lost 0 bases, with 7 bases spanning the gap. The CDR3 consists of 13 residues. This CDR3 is CASSDSVNTEAFF. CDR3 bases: TGTGCCAGCAGTGACTCCGTGAACACTGAAGCTTTCTTT.

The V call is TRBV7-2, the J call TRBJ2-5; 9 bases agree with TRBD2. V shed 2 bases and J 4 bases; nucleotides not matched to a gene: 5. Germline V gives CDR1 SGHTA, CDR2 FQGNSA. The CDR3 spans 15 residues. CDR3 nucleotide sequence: TGTGCCAGCAGCTTACGGGGCGGGGGGGTAGAGACCCAGTACTTC. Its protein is CASSLRGGGVETQYF. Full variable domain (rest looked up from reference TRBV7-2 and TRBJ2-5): GAGVSQSPSNKVTEKGKDVELRCDPISGHTALYWYRQSLGQGLEFLIYFQGNSAPDKSGLPSDRFSAERTGGSVSTLTIQRTQQEDSAVYLCASSLRGGGVETQYFGPGTRLLVL.

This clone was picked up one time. Written as DNA, the CDR3 is TGCAGCGTTGTAGACGGCGATGCAGCGGGGGGCGAGCAGTACTTC. Amino acids: CSVVDGDAAGGEQYF. The chain joins TRBV29-1 to TRBJ2-5, with 9 bases matching TRBD2. The DNA end lines up better with TRBJ2-7; the J call may be wrong. The CDR3 length is 15 residues. CDR1 is SQVTM, CDR2 ANQGSEA, per germline.

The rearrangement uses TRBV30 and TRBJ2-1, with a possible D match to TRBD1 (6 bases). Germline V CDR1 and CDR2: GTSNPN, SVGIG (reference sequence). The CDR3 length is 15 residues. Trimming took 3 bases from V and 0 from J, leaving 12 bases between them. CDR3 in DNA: TGTGCCTGGAGCCCATTGGACAGCTCCTACAATGAGCAGTTCTTC. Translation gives CAWSPLDSSYNEQFF.

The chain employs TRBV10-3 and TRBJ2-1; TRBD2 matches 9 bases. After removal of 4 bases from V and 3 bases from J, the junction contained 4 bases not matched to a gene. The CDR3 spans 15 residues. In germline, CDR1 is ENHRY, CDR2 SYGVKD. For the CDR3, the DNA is TGTGCCATCAGTGGGGAACTAGCGGGCTACAATGAGCAGTTCTTC. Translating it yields CAISGELAGYNEQFF.

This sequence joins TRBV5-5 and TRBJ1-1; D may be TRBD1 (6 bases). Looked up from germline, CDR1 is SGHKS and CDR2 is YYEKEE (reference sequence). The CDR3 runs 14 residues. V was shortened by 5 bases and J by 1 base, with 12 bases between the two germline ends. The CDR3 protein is CASRMGHPNTEAFF. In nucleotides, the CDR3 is TGTGCCAGCAGGATGGGACACCCGAACACTGAAGCTTTCTTT.